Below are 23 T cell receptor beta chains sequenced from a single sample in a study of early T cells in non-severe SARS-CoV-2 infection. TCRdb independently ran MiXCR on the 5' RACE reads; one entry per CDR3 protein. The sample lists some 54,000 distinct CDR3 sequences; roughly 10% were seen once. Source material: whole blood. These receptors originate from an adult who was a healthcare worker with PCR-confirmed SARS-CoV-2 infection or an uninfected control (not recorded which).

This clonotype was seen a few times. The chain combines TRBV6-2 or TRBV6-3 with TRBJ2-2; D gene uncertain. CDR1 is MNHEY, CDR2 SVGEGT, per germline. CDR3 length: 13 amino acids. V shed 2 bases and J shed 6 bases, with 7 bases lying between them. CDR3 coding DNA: TGTGCCAGCAGTTACAGTTCCGCCGGGGAGCTGTTTTTT. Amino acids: CASSYSSAGELFF.

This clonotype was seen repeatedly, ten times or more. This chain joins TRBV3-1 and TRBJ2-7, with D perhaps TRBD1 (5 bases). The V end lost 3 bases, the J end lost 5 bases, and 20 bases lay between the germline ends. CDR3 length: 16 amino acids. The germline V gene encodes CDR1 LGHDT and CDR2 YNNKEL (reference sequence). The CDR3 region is CASSHLSGVGAHEQYF. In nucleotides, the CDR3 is TGTGCCAGCAGCCATCTAAGTGGAGTAGGGGCCCACGAGCAGTACTTC.

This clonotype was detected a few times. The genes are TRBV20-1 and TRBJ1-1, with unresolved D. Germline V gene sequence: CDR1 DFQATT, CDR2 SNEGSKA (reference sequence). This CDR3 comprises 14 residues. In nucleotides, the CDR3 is TGCAGACCTTTGCTAGGCCCTTCGGACACTGAAGCTTTCTTT. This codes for CRPLLGPSDTEAFF.

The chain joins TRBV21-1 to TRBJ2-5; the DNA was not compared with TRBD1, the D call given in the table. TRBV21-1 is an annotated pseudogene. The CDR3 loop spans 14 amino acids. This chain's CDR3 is CASSQRTGAETQYF. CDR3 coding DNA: TGTGCCAGCAGCCAACGGACAGGGGCAGAGACCCAGTACTTC.

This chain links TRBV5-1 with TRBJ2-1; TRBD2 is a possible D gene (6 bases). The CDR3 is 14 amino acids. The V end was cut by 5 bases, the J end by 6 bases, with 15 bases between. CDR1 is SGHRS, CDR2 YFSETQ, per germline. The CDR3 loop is CASSSGTPSNEQFF. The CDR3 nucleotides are TGCGCCAGCAGTTCCGGGACTCCGAGCAATGAGCAGTTCTTC.

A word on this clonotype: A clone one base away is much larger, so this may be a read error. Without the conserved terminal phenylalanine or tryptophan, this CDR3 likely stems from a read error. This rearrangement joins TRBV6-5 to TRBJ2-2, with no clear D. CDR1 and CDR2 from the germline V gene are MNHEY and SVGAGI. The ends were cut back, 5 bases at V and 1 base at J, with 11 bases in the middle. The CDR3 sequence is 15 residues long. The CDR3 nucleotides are TGTGCCAGCAGTCACCTAACAGAGAACACCGGGGAGCTGTTTTCT. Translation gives CASSHLTENTGELFS.

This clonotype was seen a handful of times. CDR3 DNA sequence: TGCGCCAGCAGCCCAGGACTAGCGGGAGCTGGGGCCAACGTCCTGACTTTC. It codes for CASSPGLAGAGANVLTF. The V and J genes are TRBV5-1 and TRBJ2-6; 13 bases match TRBD2. The CDR3 is 17 amino acids. V lost 4 bases and J lost 2; bases outside the gene matches: 3. Germline CDR1 reads SGHRS; CDR2 reads YFSETQ.

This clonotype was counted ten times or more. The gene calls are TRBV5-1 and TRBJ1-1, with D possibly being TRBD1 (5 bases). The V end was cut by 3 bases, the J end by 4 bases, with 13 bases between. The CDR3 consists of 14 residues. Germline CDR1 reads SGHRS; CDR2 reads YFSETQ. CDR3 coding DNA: TGCGCCAGCAGCTCTATCCAGGGCGGCACTGAAGCTTTCTTT. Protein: CASSSIQGGTEAFF.

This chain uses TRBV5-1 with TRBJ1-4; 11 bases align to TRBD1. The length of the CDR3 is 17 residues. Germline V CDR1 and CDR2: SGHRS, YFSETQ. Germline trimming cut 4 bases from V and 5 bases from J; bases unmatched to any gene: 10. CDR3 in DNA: TGCGCCAGCAGCCGACGCGGACAGGGGGCGCAGAATGAAAAACTGTTTTTT. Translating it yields CASSRRGQGAQNEKLFF.

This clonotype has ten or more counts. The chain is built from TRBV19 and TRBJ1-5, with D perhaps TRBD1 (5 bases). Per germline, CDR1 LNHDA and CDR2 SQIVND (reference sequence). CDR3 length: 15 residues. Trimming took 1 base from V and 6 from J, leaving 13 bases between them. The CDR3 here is CASSIGGPPRQPQHF. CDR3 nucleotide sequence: TGTGCCAGTAGTATAGGGGGACCGCCTCGTCAGCCCCAGCATTTT.

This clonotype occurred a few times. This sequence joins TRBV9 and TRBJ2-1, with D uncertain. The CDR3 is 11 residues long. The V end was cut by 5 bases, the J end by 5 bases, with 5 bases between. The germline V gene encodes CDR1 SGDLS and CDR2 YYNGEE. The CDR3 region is CASRDNNEQFF. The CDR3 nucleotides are TGTGCCAGCAGAGACAACAATGAGCAGTTCTTC. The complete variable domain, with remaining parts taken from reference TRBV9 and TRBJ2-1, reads DSGVTQTPKHLITATGQRVTLRCSPRSGDLSVYWYQQSLDQGLQFLIQYYNGEERAKGNILERFSAQQFPDLHSELNLSSLELGDSALYFCASRDNNEQFFGPGTRLTVL.

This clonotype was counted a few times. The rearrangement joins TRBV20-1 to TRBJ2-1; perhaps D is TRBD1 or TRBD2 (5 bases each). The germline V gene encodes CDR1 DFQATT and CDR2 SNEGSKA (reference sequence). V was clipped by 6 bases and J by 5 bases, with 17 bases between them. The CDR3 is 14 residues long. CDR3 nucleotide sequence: TGCAGTGCCACCCGGCTCACGGGGCACAATGAGCAGTTCTTC. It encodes CSATRLTGHNEQFF.

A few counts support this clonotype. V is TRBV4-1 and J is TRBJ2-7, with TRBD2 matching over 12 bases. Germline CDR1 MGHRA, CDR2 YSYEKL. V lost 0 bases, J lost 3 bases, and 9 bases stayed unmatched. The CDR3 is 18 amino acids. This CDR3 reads CASSQEASGRAVHYEQYF. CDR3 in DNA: TGCGCCAGCAGCCAAGAAGCTAGCGGGAGGGCCGTACACTACGAGCAGTACTTC.

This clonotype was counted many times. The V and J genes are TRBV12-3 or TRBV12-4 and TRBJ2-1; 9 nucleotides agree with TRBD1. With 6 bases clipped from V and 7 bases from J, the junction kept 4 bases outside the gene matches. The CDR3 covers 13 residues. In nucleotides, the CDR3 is TGTGCCAGCAGACACGGACAGGGGAATGAGCAGTTCTTC. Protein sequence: CASRHGQGNEQFF.

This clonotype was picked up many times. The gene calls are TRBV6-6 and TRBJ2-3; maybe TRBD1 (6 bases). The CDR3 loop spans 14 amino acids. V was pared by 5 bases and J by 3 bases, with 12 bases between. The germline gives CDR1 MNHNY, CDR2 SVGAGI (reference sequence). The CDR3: CASSNRDTTDTQYF. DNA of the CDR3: TGTGCCAGCAGTAACCGGGACACTACAGATACGCAGTATTTT.

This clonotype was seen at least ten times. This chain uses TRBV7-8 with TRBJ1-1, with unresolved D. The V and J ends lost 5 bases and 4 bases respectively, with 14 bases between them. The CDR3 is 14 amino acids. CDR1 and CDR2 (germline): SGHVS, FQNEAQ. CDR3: CASSTRERGTEAFF. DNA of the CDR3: TGTGCCAGCAGCACCCGGGAACGAGGCACTGAAGCTTTCTTT.

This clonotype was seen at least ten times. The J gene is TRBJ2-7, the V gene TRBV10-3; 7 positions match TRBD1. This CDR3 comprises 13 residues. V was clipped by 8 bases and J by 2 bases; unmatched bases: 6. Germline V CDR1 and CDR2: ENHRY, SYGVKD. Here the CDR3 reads CAISGQHTYEQYF. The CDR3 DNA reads TGTGCCATCTCGGGACAGCATACCTACGAGCAGTACTTC.

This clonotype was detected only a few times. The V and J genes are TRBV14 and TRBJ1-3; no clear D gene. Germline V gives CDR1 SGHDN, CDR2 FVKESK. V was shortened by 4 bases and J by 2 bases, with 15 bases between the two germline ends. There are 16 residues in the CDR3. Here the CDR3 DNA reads TGTGCCAGCAGCCCCTTGGCGGGTACTACTGGAAACACCATATATTTT. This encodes CASSPLAGTTGNTIYF. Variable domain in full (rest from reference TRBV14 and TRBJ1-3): EAGVTQFPSHSVIEKGQTVTLRCDPISGHDNLYWYRRVMGKEIKFLLHFVKESKQDESGMPNNRFLAERTGGTYSTLKVQPAELEDSGVYFCASSPLAGTTGNTIYFGEGSWLTVV.

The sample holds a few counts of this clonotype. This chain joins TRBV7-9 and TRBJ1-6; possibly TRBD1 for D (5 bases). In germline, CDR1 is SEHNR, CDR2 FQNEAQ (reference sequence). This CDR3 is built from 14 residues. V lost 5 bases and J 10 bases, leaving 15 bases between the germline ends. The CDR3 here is CASSTQGVGSPLHF. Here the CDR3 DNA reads TGTGCCAGCAGCACCCAGGGTGTCGGGTCACCCCTCCACTTT.

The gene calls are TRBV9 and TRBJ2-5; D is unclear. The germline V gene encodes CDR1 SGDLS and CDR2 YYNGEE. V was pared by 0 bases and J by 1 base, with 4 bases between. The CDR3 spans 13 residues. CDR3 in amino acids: CASSVGFQETQYF. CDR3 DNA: TGTGCCAGCAGCGTAGGATTCCAAGAGACCCAGTACTTC.

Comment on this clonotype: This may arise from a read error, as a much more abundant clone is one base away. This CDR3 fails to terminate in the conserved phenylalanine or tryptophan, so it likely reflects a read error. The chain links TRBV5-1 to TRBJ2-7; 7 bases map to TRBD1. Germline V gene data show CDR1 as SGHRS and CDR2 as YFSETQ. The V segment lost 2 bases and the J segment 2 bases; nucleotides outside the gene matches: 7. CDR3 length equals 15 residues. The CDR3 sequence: CASSFSRDRAYEQYS. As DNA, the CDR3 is TGCGCCAGCAGCTTTTCCCGGGACAGAGCCTACGAGCAGTACTCC.

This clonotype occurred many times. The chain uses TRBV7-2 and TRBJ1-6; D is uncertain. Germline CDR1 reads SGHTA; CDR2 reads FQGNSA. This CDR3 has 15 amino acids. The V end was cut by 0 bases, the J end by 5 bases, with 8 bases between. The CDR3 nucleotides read TGTGCCAGCAGCTTAGCAGTGGTCCATAATTCACCCCTCCACTTT. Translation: CASSLAVVHNSPLHF.

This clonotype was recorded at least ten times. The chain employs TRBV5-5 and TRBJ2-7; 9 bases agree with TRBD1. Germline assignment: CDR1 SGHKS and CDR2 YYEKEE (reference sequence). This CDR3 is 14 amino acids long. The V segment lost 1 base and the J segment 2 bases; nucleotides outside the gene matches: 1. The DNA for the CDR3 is TGTGCCAGCAGCTTGAGGGACAGGGCCTACGAGCAGTACTTC. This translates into CASSLRDRAYEQYF.